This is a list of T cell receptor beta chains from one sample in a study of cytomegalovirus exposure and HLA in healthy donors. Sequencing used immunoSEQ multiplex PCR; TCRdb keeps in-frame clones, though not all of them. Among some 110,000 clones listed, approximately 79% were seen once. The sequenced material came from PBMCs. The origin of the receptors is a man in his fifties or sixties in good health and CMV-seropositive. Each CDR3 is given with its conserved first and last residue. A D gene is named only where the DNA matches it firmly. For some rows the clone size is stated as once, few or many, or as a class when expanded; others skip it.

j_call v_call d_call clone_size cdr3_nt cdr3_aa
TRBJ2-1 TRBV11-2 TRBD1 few TGTGCCAGCAGCCCAACGAGGGGGACAGGGTACAATGAGCAGTTCTTC CASSPTRGTGYNEQFF
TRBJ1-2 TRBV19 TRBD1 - TGTGCCAGTAGTAGATCCAGGGACAGGGGCTACACCTTC CASSRSRDRGYTF
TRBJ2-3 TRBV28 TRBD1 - TGTGCCAGCAGGGCCGGGACAGGGGGCGCGAATACGCAGTATTTT CASRAGTGGANTQYF
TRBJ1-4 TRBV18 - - TGTGCCAGCTCAGAGGAGAGAGAAAAACTGTTTTTT CASSEEREKLFF
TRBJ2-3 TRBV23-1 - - TGCGCCAGCAGTCAATCCCCCTTGAGACCTCGGTCGCGGGATACGCAGTATTTT CASSQSPLRPRSRDTQYF
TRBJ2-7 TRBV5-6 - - TGTGCCAGCAGCTATGAACAGGGATCTACGAGGGAGCAGTACTTC CASSYEQGSTREQYF
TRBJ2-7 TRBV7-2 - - TGTGCCAGCAGCTTAGCGGGGACGCCCGGGACTTTCTACGAGCAGTACTTC CASSLAGTPGTFYEQYF
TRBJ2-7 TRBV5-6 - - TGTGCCAGCAGCTTGAGGGGTCTCTACGAGCAGTACTTC CASSLRGLYEQYF
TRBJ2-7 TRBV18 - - TGTGCCAGCTCACCGGACATCCACTCCTACGAGCAGTACTTC CASSPDIHSYEQYF
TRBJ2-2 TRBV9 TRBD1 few TGTGCCAGCAGCCCCGGACAGGCCGGGGTCACCGGGGAGCTGTTTTTT CASSPGQAGVTGELFF
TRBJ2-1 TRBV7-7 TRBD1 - TGTGCCAGCAGCGTTGGACAGGGGCGATATGAGCAGTTCTTC CASSVGQGRYEQFF
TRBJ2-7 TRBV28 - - TGTGCCAGCAGTTTAAGGCAGGGTGGGTACGAGCAGTACTTC CASSLRQGGYEQYF
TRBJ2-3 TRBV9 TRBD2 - TGTGCCAGCAGCGTGGGTCTTAGCGGGGGGGGCACAGATACGCAGTATTTT CASSVGLSGGGTDTQYF
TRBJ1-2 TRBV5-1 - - TGCGCCAGCAGCCGCGACCGGGGGGGTAGTGGCTACACCTTC CASSRDRGGSGYTF
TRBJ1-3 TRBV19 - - TGTGCCAGTAGTATAGTAACAGGCGGAAACACCATATATTTT CASSIVTGGNTIYF
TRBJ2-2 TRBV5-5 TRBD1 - TGTGCCAGCAGCTGGCAGGGGGCCGGGGAGCTGTTTTTT CASSWQGAGELFF
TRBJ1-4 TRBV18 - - TGTGCCAGCTCACCAGGCCTCGATGAAAAACTGTTTTTT CASSPGLDEKLFF
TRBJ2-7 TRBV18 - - TGTGCCAGCTTACCACCTTCCGGAGCGTTCGAGCAGTACTTC CASLPPSGAFEQYF
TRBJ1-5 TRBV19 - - TGTGCCAGTAGTATTAGGGACATCAATCAGCCCCAGCATTTT CASSIRDINQPQHF
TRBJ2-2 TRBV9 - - TGTGCCAGCAGCACGGGACACCCGAACACCGGGGAGCTGTTTTTT CASSTGHPNTGELFF
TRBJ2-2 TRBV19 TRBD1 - TGTGCCAGTAGTCAGCCGGGACAGGTCACCGGGGAGCTGTTTTTT CASSQPGQVTGELFF
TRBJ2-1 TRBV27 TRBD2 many TGTGCCAGCAGATCCCTTCTAGCGGGGGGCTCCTACAATGAGCAGTTCTTC CASRSLLAGGSYNEQFF
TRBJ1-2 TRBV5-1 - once TGCGCCAGCAGCTTGGTGCCGGAGGACTATGGCTACACCTTC CASSLVPEDYGYTF
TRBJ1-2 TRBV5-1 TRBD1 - TGCGCCAGCAGCTTGGAACAGGGGGCGCTCGGCTACACCTTC CASSLEQGALGYTF
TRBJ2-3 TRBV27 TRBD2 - TGTGCCAGCAGTTCTTCTAGCGGGGGGCGGTATACGCAGTATTTT CASSSSSGGRYTQYF
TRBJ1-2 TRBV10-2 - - TGCGCCAGCAGTGAAACAGGGCCGTACTATGGCTACACCTTC CASSETGPYYGYTF
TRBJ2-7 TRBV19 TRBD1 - TGTGCCAGTACCCCCTTACCGGGACAGGGAAGTGGTGAGCAGTACTTC CASTPLPGQGSGEQYF
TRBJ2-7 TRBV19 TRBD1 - TGTGCCAGTAGTATGCCGGGACAGGGATACGAGCAGTACTTC CASSMPGQGYEQYF
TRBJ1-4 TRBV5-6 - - TGTGCCAGCAGCTTCGGGACAACTAATGAAAAACTGTTTTTT CASSFGTTNEKLFF
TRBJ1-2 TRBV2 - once TGTGCCAGCAGACCGGACGGGGGAGTAAGGCTCTACACCTTC CASRPDGGVRLYTF
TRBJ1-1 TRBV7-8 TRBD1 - TGTGCCAGCAGCCGGACAGGAACCGTAGGTGAAGCTTTCTTT CASSRTGTVGEAFF
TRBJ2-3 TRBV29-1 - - TGCAGCGTTGAAGGTACAACAGATACGCAGTATTTT CSVEGTTDTQYF
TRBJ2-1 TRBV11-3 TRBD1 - TGTGCCAGCAGTCCCGACAGGGGGCAAGGGCAGTTCTTC CASSPDRGQGQFF
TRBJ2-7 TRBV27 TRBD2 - TGTGCCAGCAGTTTATCTGGGGGGGGATCTTACGAGCAGTACTTC CASSLSGGGSYEQYF
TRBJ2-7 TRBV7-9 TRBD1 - TGTGCCAGCAGCGAAGGGGGCGGGCTGAACTACGAGCAGTACTTC CASSEGGGLNYEQYF
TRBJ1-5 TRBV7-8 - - TGTGCCAGCAGCCTTCCTAATCAGCCCCAGCATTTT CASSLPNQPQHF
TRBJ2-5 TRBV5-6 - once TGTGCCAGCAGCCTAGACTATCTCGAGACCCAGTACTTC CASSLDYLETQYF
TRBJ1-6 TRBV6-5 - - TGTGCCAGCCGTGGCGGGGGTGGTTCACCCCTCCACTTT CASRGGGGSPLHF
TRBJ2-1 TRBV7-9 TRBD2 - TGTGCCAGCAGCCCGCCCGGGACTAGCGGGAGCAATGAGCAGTTCTTC CASSPPGTSGSNEQFF
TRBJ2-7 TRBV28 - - TGTGCCAGCAGTTTCCGGGAGACCTACGAGCAGTACTTC CASSFRETYEQYF
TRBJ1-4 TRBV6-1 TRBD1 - TGTGCCAGCAGGACAGGGGGCGGGGGTGAAAAACTGTTTTTT CASRTGGGGEKLFF
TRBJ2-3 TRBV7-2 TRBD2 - TGTGCCAGCAGCTTAGGACTAGCGGGGGGCGCAGATACGCAGTATTTT CASSLGLAGGADTQYF
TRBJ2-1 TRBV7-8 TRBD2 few TGTGCCAGCAGCTGGATTAGCGGGGGGACGAACCATGAGCAGTTCTTC CASSWISGGTNHEQFF
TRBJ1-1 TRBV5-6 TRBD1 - TGTGCCAGCAGCTTGGAGGGACAGGGGTATTACCCTGAAGCTTTCTTT CASSLEGQGYYPEAFF
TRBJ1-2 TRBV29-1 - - TGCAGCGGGGTGACTGATTCCTATGGCTACACCTTC CSGVTDSYGYTF
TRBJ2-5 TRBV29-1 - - TGCAGCGTGGGAGGGGGGGAGTCGGAGACCCAGTACTTC CSVGGGESETQYF
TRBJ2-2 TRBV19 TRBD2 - TGTGCCAGTAGGCCCCCCGTAGCGGGGATGAACACCGGGGAGCTGTTTTTT CASRPPVAGMNTGELFF
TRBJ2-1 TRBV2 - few TGTGCCAGCAGTGTCCAATTCACGAGGGGACTCAATGAGCAGTTCTTC CASSVQFTRGLNEQFF
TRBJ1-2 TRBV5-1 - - TGCGCCAGCAGCTTAGGAGAGACAGCCTATGGCTACACCTTC CASSLGETAYGYTF
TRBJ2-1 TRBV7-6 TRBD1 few TGTGCCAGCAGCCCTACAGGGGGCTTTTACAATGAGCAGTTCTTC CASSPTGGFYNEQFF
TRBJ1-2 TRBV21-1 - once TGTGCCAGCAGCAAGAGGGACAGGGAAATGTCTAACTATGGCTACACCTTC CASSKRDREMSNYGYTF
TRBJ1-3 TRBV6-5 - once TGTGCCAGCAGAACGGACGGGAGCTCTGGAAACACCATATATTTT CASRTDGSSGNTIYF
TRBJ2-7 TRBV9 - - TGTGCCAGCAGTGGAGGTGGGGGCTGGAACTCCTACGAGCAGTACTTC CASSGGGGWNSYEQYF